This note documents a single T cell receptor beta chain sequence. The data were taken from a study of identifying expanded T cells in peripheral blood. Between the trimmed V and J ends, which lost 0 bases and 6 bases, there was a span of 22 bases. Germline V lookup: CDR1 SGHDN, CDR2 FVKESK. The CDR3 extends over 18 amino acids. This table comes from immunoSEQ multiplex PCR, and its TCRdb copy is limited to in-frame clones, with some not included. Of around 60,000 clones listed, about 85% are singletons. The V gene is TRBV14, the J gene TRBJ2-3; tentatively, D is TRBD1 (6 bases). The sample taken for sequencing was blood. The TCR originated in a person aged 18 to 69 in good health. The CDR3 nucleotides read TGTGCCAGCAGCCAAGATATTAACAGGGAAATCTTAGGGGATACGCAGTATTTT. This sequence encodes CASSQDINREILGDTQYF.